The present T cell receptor (beta chain) was sequenced within a study of blood T cells in healthy people across ages. Study outcomes and limitations: There were more naive CD4+ cells and higher diversity in long-lived donors than in aged donors.

Sample-barcoded 5' priming and a J-beta primer mix drove a second PCR of roughly 6 to 12 cycles. The template-switch adaptor, which had 12 random nucleotides, put a tag on each cDNA molecule. TCRdb re-derived calls from the 5' RACE reads in MiXCR, one entry per CDR3 protein. The sample holds around 940,000 distinct CDR3 sequences; just over 50% are singletons and the top ten take 20% to 25%. This CDR3 comprises 15 residues. V lost 6 bases to trimming and J lost 5 bases; unmatched junction nucleotides: 7. The germline V gene has CDR1 MNHEY and CDR2 SMNVEV (reference sequence). There were healthy Caucasian individuals from Russia, aged roughly 6 to 90, serving as donors. This clonotype was recorded a few times. Its antigen is not known.

The receptor comes from a woman aged 55-75 years in good health. The genes are TRBV27 and TRBJ2-1; the match to TRBD1 covers 10 bases. Sequenced: blood. The CDR3 is CASRTDRGKNNEQFF. For the CDR3, the DNA is TGTGCCAGCAGAACGGACAGGGGGAAGAACAATGAGCAGTTCTTC.